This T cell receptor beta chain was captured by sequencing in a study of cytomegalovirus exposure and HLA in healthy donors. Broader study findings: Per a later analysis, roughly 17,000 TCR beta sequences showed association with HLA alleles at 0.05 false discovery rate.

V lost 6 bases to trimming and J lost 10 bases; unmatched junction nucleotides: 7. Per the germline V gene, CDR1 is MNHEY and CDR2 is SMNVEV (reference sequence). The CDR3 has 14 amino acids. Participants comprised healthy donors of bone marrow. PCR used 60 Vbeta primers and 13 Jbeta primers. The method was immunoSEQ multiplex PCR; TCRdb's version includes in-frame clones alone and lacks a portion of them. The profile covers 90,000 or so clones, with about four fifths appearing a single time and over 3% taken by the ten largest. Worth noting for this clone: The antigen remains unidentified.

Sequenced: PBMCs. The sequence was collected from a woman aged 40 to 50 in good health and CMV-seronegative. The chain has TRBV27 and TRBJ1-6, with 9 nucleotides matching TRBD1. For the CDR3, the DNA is TGTGCCAGCAGGACGGGACAGGGAAGCTCACCCCTCCACTTT. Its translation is CASRTGQGSSPLHF.